This TCR beta chain emerged from a study of Ad26.COV2.S vaccination and SARS-CoV-2 variants. Turning to the study itself: Of the COV1001 trial arms, the Ad26.COV2.S arm included the donor.

Germline V lookup: CDR1 SGHDT, CDR2 YYEEEE. CDR3 length: 15 residues. V lost 4 bases and J lost 0, with 13 bases in between. Repertoires were generated with immunoSEQ multiplex PCR, while TCRdb's copy carries only in-frame clones and drops some. The sample has about 410,000 clones, roughly nine tenths seen once. Of note for this clone: Its target is unknown.

Points from the study as a whole: After vaccination, reports described spike-specific CD8+ and CD4+ T cell responses as showing substantial breadth. Vaccinees showed greater spike-specific TCR breadth than placebo recipients.

Treatment of the sample: around 19 received Ad26.COV2.S at low or high dose, single or two shots; 5 received placebo; per-sample allocation not given. Samples analyzed were those drawn on day 63 after the first vaccine or placebo injection. Sample: peripheral blood, taken in a trial of Ad26.COV2.S vaccine versus placebo. This TCR was sampled from a person between 18 and 65 years old who received the Ad26.COV2.S COVID-19 vaccine or a placebo. The chain recombines TRBV5-6 with TRBJ1-1; D is possibly TRBD1 (6 bases). The CDR3 loop reads CASSPDRFLNTEAFF. The DNA for the CDR3 is TGTGCCAGCAGCCCAGACAGGTTCTTGAACACTGAAGCTTTCTTT.